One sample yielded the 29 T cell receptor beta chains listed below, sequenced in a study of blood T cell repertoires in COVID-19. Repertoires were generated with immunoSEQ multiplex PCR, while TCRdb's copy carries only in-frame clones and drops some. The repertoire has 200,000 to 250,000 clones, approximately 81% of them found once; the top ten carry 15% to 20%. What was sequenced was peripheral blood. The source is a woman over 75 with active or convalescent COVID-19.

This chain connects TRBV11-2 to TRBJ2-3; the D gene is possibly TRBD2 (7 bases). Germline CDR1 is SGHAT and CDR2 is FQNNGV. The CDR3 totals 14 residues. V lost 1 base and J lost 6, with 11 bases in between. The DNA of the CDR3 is TGTGCCAGCAGCTTAGGACGGGGGGCGGATACGCAGTATTTT. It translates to CASSLGRGADTQYF.

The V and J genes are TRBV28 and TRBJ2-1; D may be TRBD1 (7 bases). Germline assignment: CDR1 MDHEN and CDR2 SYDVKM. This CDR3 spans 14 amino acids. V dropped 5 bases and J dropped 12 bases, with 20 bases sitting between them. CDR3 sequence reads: CASSGGTDLSPQFF. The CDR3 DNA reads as TGTGCCAGCAGTGGCGGGACAGACTTATCCCCGCAGTTCTTC.

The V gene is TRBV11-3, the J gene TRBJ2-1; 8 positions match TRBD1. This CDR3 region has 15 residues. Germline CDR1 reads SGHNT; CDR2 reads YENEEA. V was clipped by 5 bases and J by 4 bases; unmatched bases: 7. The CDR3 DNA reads TGTGCCAGCAGCCGAGGACAGGGAGCTTACAATGAGCAGTTCTTC. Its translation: CASSRGQGAYNEQFF.

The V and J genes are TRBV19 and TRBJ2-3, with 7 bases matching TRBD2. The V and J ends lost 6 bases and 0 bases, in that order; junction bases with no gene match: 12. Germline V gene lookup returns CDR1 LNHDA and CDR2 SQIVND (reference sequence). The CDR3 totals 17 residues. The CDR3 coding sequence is TGTGCCAGTAGCCCCCTTCGGGGTAGCGGGAGCACAGATACGCAGTATTTT. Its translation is CASSPLRGSGSTDTQYF.

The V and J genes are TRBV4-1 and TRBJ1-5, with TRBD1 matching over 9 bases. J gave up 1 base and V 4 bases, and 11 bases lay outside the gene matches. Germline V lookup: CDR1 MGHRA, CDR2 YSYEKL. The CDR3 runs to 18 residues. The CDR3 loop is CASSLLSGTGLSNQPQHF. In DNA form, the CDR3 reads TGCGCCAGCAGCCTTCTTTCCGGGACAGGGTTGAGCAATCAGCCCCAGCATTTT.

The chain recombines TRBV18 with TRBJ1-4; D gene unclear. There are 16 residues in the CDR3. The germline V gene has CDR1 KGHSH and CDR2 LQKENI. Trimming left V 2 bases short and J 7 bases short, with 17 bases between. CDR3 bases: TGTGCCAGCTCACCATTTGCTAGAGCCGGTGGTGAAAAACTGTTTTTT. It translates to CASSPFARAGGEKLFF. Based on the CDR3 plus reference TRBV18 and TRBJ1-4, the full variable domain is NAGVMQNPRHLVRRRGQEARLRCSPMKGHSHVYWYRQLPEEGLKFMVYLQKENIIDESGMPKERFSAEFPKEGPSILRIQQVVRGDSAAYFCASSPFARAGGEKLFFGSGTQLSVL.

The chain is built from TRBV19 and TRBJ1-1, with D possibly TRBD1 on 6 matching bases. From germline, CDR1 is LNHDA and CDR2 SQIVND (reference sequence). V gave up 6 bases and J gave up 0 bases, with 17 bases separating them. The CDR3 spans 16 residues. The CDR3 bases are TGTGCCAGTAGCAGCACGGGACACCCGGTGAACACTGAAGCTTTCTTT. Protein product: CASSSTGHPVNTEAFF.

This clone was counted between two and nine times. In DNA form, the CDR3 reads TGTGCCAGCAGCTTAGGGGCAGGCCAATTTTTCGGGGAGCTGTTTTTT. It translates to CASSLGAGQFFGELFF. This chain connects TRBV7-8 to TRBJ2-2, with D unclear. This CDR3 has 16 residues. CDR1 and CDR2 (germline): SGHVS, FQNEAQ. Trimming removed 1 base at V and 7 bases at J, with 16 bases between.

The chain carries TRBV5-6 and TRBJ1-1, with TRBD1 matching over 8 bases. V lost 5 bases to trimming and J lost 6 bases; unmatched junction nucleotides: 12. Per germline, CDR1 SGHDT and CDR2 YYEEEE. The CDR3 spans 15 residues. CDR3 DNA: TGTGCCAGCAGTCCTCCAGGGGGCGCGTACCCTGAAGCTTTCTTT. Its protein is CASSPPGGAYPEAFF.

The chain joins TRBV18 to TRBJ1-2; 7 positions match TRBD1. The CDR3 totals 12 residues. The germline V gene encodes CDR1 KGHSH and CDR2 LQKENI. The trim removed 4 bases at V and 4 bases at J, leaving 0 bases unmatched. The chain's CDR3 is CASSRDSYGYTF. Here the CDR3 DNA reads TGTGCCAGCTCACGGGACAGCTATGGCTACACCTTC.

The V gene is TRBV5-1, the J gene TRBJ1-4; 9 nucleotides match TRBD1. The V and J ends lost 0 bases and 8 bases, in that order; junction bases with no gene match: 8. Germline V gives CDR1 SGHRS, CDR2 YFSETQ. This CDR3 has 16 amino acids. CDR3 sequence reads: CASSLERGQGREKLFF. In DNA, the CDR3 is TGCGCCAGCAGCTTGGAAAGGGGACAGGGTCGCGAAAAACTGTTTTTT.

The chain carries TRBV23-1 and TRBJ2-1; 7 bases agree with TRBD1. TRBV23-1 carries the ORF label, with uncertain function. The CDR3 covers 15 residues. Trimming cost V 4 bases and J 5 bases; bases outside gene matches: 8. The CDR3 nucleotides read TGCGCCAGCAGTCTGACCGGGACAGAAGACAATGAGCAGTTCTTC. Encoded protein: CASSLTGTEDNEQFF.

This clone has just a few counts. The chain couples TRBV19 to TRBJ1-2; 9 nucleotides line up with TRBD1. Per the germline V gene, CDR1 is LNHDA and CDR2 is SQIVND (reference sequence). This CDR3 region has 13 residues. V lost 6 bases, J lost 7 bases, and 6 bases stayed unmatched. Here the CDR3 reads CASSQTGGGGYTF. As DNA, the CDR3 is TGTGCCAGTAGCCAAACAGGGGGCGGTGGCTACACCTTC. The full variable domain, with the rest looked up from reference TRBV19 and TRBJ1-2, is DGGITQSPKYLFRKEGQNVTLSCEQNLNHDAMYWYRQDPGQGLRLIYYSQIVNDFQKGDIAEGYSVSREKKESFPLTVTSAQKNPTAFYLCASSQTGGGGYTFGSGTRLTVV.

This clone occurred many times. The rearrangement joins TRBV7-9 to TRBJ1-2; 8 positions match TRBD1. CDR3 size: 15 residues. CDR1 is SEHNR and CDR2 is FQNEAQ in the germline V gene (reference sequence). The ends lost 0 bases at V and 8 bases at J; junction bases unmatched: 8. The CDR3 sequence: CASSLARQGAQGYTF. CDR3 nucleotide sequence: TGTGCCAGCAGCTTAGCGCGGCAGGGGGCGCAAGGCTACACCTTC.

The CDR3: CASRAGRGSGANVLTF. Written as DNA, the CDR3 is TGTGCCAGTAGGGCCGGAAGGGGCTCTGGGGCCAACGTCCTGACTTTC. The V and J genes are TRBV7-2 and TRBJ2-6; D might be TRBD1 (5 bases). Germline V lookup: CDR1 SGHTA, CDR2 FQGNSA. V lost 9 bases to trimming and J lost 0 bases, with 15 bases between them. This CDR3 has 16 amino acids.

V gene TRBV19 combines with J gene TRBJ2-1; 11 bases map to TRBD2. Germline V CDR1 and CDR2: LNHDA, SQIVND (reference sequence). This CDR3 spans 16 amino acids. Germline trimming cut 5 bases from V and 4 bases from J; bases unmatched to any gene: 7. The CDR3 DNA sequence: TGTGCCAGTAGTTCAGGGACTAGCGGAACGTACAATGAGCAGTTCTTC. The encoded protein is CASSSGTSGTYNEQFF.

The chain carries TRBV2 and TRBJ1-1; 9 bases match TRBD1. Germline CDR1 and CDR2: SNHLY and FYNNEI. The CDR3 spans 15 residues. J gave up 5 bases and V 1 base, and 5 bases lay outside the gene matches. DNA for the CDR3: TGTGCCAGCAGTGAAGAGGGACAGGGAATTACTGAAGCTTTCTTT. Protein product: CASSEEGQGITEAFF.

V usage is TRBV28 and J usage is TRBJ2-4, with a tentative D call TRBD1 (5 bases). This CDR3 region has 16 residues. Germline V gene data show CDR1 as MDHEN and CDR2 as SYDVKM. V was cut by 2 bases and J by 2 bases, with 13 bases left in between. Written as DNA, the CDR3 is TGTGCCAGCAGTTTACCCCTCAGGGCCCCCAAAAACATTCAGTACTTC. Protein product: CASSLPLRAPKNIQYF.

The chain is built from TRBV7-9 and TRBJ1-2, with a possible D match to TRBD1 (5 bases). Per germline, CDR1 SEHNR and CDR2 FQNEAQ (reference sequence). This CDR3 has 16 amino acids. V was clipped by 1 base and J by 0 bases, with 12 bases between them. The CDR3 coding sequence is TGTGCCAGCAGCTTAGGACAGATGAGGACTAACTATGGCTACACCTTC. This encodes CASSLGQMRTNYGYTF.

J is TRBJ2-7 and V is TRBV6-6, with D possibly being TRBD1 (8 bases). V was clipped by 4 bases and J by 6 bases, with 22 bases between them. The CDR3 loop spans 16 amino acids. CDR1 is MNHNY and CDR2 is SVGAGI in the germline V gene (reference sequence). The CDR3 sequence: CASSLPYTGGGLEQYF. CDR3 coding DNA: TGTGCCAGCAGTTTACCCTATACAGGGGGGGGGCTCGAGCAGTACTTC.

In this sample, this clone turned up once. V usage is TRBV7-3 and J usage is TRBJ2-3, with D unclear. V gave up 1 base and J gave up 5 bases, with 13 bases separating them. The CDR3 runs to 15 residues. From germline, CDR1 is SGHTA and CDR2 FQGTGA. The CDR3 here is CASSLSGYLGDTQYF. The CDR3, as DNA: TGTGCCAGCAGCTTAAGCGGCTACCTCGGAGATACGCAGTATTTT.

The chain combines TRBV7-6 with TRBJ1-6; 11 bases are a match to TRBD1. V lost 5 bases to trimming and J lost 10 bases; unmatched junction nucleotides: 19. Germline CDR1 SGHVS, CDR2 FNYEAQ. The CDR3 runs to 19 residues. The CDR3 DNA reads TGTGCCAGCAGCATTGATCCGCCGGGACAGGGGGGGATATACTCACCCCTCCACTTT. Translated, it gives CASSIDPPGQGGIYSPLHF.

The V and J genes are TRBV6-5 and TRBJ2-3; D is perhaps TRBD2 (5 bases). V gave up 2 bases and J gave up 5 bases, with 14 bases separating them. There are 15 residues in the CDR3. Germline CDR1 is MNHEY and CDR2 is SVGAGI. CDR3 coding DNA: TGTGCCAGCAGTTACCAACCCAGCGGCCAAGATACGCAGTATTTT. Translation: CASSYQPSGQDTQYF.

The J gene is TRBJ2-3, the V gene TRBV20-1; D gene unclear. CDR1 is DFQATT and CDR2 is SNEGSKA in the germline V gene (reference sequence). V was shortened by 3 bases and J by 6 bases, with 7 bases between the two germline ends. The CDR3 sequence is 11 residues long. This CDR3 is CSASKADTQYF. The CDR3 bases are TGCAGTGCTAGTAAAGCGGATACGCAGTATTTT.

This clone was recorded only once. CDR3 nucleotides: TGCAGCGTTTCGACACCTAATCAGCCCCAGCATTTT. Protein product: CSVSTPNQPQHF. This chain joins TRBV29-1 and TRBJ1-5; D is ambiguous. This CDR3 has 12 amino acids. The germline V gene encodes CDR1 SQVTM and CDR2 ANQGSEA. The V end was cut by 5 bases, the J end by 4 bases, with 9 bases between.

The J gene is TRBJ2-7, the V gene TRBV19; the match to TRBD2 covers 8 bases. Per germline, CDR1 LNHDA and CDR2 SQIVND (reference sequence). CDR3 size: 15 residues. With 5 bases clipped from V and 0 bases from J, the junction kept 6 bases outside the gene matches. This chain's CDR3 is CASSSRRGASYEQYF. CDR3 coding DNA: TGTGCCAGTAGTTCGAGGCGGGGGGCCTCCTACGAGCAGTACTTC.

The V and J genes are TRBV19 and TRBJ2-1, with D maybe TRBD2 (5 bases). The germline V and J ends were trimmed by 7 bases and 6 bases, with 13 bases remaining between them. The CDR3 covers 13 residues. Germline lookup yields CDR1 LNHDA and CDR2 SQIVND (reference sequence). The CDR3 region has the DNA TGTGCCAGTACCCGGGGAAAGCCCAATGAGCAGTTCTTC. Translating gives CASTRGKPNEQFF.

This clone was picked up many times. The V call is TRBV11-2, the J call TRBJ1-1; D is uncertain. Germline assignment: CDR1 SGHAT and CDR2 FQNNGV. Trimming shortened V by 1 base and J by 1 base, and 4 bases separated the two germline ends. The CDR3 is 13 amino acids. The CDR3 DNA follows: TGTGCCAGCAGCTTAGCAGGGAACACTGAAGCTTTCTTT. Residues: CASSLAGNTEAFF.

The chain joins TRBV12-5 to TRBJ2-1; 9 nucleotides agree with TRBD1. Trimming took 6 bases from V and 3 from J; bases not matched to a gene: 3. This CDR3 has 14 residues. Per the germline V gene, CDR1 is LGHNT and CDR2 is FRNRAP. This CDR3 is CASGRDRDYNEQFF. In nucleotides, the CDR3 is TGTGCTAGTGGCCGGGACAGGGACTACAATGAGCAGTTCTTC.